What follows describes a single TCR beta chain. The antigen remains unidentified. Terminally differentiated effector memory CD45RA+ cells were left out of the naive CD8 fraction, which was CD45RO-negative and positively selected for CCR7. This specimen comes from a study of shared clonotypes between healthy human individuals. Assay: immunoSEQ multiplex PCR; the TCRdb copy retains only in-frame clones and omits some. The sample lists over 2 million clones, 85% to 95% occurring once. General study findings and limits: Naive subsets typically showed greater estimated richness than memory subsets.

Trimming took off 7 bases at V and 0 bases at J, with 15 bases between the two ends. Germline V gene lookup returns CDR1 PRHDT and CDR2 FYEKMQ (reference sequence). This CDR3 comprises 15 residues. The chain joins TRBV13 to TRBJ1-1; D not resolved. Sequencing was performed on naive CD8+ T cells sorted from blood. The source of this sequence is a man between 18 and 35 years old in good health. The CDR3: CASTHLGGLNTEAFF. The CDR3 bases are TGTGCCAGCACCCACCTTGGTGGCCTGAACACTGAAGCTTTCTTT.